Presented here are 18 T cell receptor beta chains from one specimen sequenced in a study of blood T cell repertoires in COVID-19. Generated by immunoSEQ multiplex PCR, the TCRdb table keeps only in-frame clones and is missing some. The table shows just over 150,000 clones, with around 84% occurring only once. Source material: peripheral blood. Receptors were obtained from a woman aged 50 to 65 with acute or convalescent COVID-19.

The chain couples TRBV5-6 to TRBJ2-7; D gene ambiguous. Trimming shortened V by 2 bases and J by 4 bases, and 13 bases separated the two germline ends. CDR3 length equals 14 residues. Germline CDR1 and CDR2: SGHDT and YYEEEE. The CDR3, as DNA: TGTGCCAGCAGCTTCAGGTCCATCCCTTACGAGCAGTACTTC. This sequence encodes CASSFRSIPYEQYF.

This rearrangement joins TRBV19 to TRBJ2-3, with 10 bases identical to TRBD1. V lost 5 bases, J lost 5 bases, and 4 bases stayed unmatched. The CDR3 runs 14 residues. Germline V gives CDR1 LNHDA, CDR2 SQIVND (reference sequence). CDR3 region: CASSVGQGGDTQYF. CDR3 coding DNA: TGTGCCAGTAGTGTAGGACAGGGGGGAGATACGCAGTATTTT.

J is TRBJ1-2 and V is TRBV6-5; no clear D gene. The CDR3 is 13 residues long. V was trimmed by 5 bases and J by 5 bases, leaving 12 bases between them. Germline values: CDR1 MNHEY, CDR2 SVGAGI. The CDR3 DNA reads TGTGCCAGCAGTCAACCGAGGCCGTATGGCTACACCTTC. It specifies CASSQPRPYGYTF.

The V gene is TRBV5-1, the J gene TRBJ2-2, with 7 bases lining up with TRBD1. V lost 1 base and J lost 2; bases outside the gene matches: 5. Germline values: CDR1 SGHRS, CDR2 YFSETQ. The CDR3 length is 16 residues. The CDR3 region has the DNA TGCGCCAGCAGCTTGCTTACAGGGGCCAACACCGGGGAGCTGTTTTTT. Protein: CASSLLTGANTGELFF.

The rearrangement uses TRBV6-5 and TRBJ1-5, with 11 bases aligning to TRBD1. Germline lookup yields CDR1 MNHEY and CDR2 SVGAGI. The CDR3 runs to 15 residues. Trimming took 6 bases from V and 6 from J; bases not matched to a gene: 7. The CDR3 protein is CASSGQGAGGQPQHF. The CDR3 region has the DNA TGTGCCAGCAGCGGACAGGGGGCTGGGGGTCAGCCCCAGCATTTT.

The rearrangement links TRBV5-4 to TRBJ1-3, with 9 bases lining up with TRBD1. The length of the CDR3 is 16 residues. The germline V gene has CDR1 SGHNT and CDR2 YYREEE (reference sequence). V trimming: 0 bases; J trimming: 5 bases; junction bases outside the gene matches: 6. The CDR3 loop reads CASSLGGDRERNTIYF. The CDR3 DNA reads TGTGCCAGCAGCTTGGGGGGGGACAGGGAGCGAAACACCATATATTTT.

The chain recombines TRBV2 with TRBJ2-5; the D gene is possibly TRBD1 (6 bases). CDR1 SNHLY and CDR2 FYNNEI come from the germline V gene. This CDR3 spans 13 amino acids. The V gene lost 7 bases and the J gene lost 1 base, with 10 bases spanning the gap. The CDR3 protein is CASTRTAQETQYF. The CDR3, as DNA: TGTGCCAGCACCAGGACAGCCCAAGAGACCCAGTACTTC.

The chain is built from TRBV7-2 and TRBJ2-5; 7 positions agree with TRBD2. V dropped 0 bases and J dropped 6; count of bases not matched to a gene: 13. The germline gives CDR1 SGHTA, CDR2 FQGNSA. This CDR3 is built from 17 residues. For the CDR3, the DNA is TGTGCCAGCAGCTTAGCCGCCGGGAGGTCCGGTGGGAAGACCCAGTACTTC. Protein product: CASSLAAGRSGGKTQYF.

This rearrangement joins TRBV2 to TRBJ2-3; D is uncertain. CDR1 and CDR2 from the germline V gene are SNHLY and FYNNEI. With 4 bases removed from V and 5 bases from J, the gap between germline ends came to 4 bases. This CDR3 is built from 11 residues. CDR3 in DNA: TGTGCCAGCAGTGTAATAGATACGCAGTATTTT. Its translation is CASSVIDTQYF.

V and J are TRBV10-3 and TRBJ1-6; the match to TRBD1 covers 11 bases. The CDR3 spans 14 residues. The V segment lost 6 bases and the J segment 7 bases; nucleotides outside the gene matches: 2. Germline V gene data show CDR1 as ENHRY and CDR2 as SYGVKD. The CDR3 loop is CAIRGQGANSPLHF. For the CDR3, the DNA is TGTGCCATCAGAGGACAGGGGGCGAATTCACCCCTCCACTTT.

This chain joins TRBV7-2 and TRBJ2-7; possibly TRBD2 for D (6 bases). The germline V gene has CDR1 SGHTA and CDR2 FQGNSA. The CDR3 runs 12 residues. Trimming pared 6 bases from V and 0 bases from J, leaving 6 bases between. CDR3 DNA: TGTGCCAGCAGGCGGGACTCCTACGAGCAGTACTTC. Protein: CASRRDSYEQYF. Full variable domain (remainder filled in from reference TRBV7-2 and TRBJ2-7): GAGVSQSPSNKVTEKGKDVELRCDPISGHTALYWYRQSLGQGLEFLIYFQGNSAPDKSGLPSDRFSAERTGGSVSTLTIQRTQQEDSAVYLCASRRDSYEQYFGPGTRLTVT.

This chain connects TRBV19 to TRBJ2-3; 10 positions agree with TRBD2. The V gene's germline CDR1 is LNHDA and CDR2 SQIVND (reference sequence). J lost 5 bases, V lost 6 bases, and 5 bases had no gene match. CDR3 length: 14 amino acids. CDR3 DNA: TGTGCCAGTAGATGGCTAGCGGGAGTAGATACGCAGTATTTT. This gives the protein CASRWLAGVDTQYF.

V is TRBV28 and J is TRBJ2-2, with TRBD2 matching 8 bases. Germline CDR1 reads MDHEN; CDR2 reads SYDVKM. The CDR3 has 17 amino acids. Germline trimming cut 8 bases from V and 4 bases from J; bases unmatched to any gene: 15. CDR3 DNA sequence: TGTGCCAGCTCGACTAGCGTAGTATGGTTTGGCACCGGGGAGCTGTTTTTT. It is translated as CASSTSVVWFGTGELFF.

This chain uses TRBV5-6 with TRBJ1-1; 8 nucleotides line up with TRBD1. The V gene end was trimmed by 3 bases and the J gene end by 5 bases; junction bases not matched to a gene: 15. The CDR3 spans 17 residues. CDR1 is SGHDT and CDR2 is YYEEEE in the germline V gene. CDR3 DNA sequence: TGTGCCAGCAGCTCGGGCCGGACAGGGTGGATTGGTACTGAAGCTTTCTTT. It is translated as CASSSGRTGWIGTEAFF.

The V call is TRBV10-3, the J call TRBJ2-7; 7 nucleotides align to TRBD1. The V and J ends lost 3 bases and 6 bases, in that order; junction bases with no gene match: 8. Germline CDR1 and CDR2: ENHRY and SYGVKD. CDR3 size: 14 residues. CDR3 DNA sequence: TGTGCCATCAGTGAATTACAGGGGTTGGGCGAGCAGTACTTC. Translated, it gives CAISELQGLGEQYF.

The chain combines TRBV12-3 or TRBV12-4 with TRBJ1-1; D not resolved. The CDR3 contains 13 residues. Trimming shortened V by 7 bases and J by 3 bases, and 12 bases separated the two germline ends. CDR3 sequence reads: CASTVSGYTEAFF. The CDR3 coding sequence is TGTGCCAGCACCGTATCCGGTTACACTGAAGCTTTCTTT.

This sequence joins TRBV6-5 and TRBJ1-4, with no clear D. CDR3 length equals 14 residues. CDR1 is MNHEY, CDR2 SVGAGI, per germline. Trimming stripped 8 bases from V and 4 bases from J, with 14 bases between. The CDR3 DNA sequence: TGTGCCAGCTCAACGGGAGGGTTTAATGAAAAACTGTTTTTT. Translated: CASSTGGFNEKLFF.

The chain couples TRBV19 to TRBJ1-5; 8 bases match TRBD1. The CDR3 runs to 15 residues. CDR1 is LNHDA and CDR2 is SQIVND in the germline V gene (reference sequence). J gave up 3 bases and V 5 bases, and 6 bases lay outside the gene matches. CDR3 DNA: TGTGCCAGTAGTCCAGGGGGCCGGAACAATCAGCCCCAGCATTTT. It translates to CASSPGGRNNQPQHF.